The present T cell receptor (beta chain) was sequenced within a study of blood T cells in healthy people across ages. A second PCR, run for about 7 to 11 cycles, used a sample-barcoded 5' primer plus a J-beta primer mix. In TCRdb, the 5' RACE reads were re-called with MiXCR into one record per CDR3 protein. The data contain around 900,000 distinct CDR3 sequences, roughly 51% of them singletons. The sequence came from a woman aged 55-70 years in good health. The specimen sequenced was blood.

The CDR3 is CSVRDTAGGGTDTQYF. The CDR3 coding sequence is TGCAGCGTTCGAGACACTGCCGGGGGGGGCACAGATACGCAGTATTTT. This sequence joins TRBV29-1 and TRBJ2-3, with 8 bases matching TRBD2. The CDR3 has 16 amino acids. Germline V gene sequence: CDR1 SQVTM, CDR2 ANQGSEA. Trimming took 5 bases from V and 1 from J; bases not matched to a gene: 11.